This entry is about one T cell receptor (beta chain). This clone appeared a few times. Its binding antigen is unknown. Base qualities are not at hand, and no much larger clone is one base apart. V lost 0 bases and J lost 9 bases, and the count of bases not matched to a germline gene is 8. The CDR3 covers 15 residues, taking in both the cysteine and the phenylalanine. Only the CDR3 part of the read is kept: 45 bases, read in frame from the first base. Sequences SGHRS (CDR1) and YFSETQ (CDR2) are obtained from the germline V gene. The cohort consisted of 650 to 850 healthy bone marrow donors. At the time of sampling, every cohort member was nominally healthy, though immune exposures that went unrecorded were likely present. The donor tested CMV seronegative, placing the donor among the 300 to 450 seronegative members of the cohort. Each donor provided a peripheral blood sample, and peripheral blood mononuclear cells were used for TCR beta sequencing. The Qiagen DNeasy Blood Extraction Kit was used to extract genomic DNA from the blood cell samples.

This sample is drawn from a study of cytomegalovirus exposure and HLA in healthy donors (dated by TCRdb to about 2017). Study-wide context: According to an earlier analysis of 550 to 700 of the donors, some 180 million T cells yielded some 120 million unique TCR beta sequences and approximately 280 Gb of sequence data. Because of strong linkage in the cohort, 5 or 6 DR-DQ haplotypes were treated as single units for association and clustering. A separate validation cohort of over 95 different subjects was used in addition to the 666-subject first cohort. HLA typing included class I and class II loci at four-digit resolution. Among the 398 genotyped donors, 75% to 90% belonged to the genetic ancestry cluster associated with self-reported Caucasian donors. Donor age, sex, ethnicity and CMV serostatus were collected together with the repertoire data. On average, roughly 250,000 unique TCR beta nucleotide sequences were sequenced per donor among a few hundred genotyped donors of the cohort, with 15% to 20% of those sequences being non-productive. All discovery cohort repertoires had been generated on a single sequencing platform. Roughly 300 gigabases of sequencing data and approximately 91 million unique TCR sequences made up an early release that covered about 640 HLA-typed donors. Rather than using new phenotypic data, the later analysis identified candidate immune exposures from TCR beta sequences and from how often those sequences occurred across donors. A later analysis re-analyzed previously published TCR beta repertoires from about 600 donors and added high-resolution HLA genotyping to study TCR occurrence patterns. The aim of the study was to test whether cataloging public T cell receptors could identify signatures of past pathogen exposure. The study used immunosequencing to profile the T cell repertoires of around 600 subjects and linked those repertoires to cytomegalovirus serostatus. A later genetic analysis took genome-wide SNP genotypes for 398 of the 666 donors and used that subset as a discovery cohort. The number of donors typed differed by locus, with 629-630 for A, B, C, DRB1 and DQB1, roughly 550 for DQA1, over 600 for DPA1, and some 440 for DPB1. The study combined high-throughput TCR immunosequencing, statistical association of individual TCRs with disease status, and machine learning to predict cytomegalovirus infection status. An earlier analysis of about 620 of the donors applied high-throughput TCR beta sequencing to assess whether each TCR beta V gene segment acted as functional or pseudogenic.

Receptor amplification or capture employed the immunoSEQ multiplex PCR assay. For the multiplex PCR, a mixture combining 60 forward primers for TCR Vbeta segments and 13 reverse primers for TCR Jbeta segments was used. The CDR3 region of rearranged TCR beta genes was amplified from genomic DNA with a multiplex PCR assay. Amplified TCR beta libraries were sequenced as 87-base-pair reads on the Illumina HiSeq System. In the authors' own workflow: A later analysis counted about 80 million unique TCR beta chains across the roughly 700 repertoires, and roughly 11 million of these chains were shared by at least two donors. Raw reads were error-corrected and collapsed into unique sequences by a nearest-neighbor algorithm in which closely related sequences were merged to remove PCR and sequencing errors. To assign V, D and J gene segments, CDR3 sequences were aligned to IMGT reference sequences. For a sequence to be retained, a match of at least six nucleotides to both a V gene segment and a J gene segment was required. Rearrangements were classified as productive when the CDR3 lacked stop codons and remained in frame with V and J, and all other rearrangements were classified as non-productive. Following IMGT convention, CDR3 was defined as the stretch from the second conserved V-encoded cysteine up to the conserved J-encoded phenylalanine. The earlier analysis of fewer than 750 of the donors excluded sequences that lacked an unambiguous match to a single V gene segment. In an earlier analysis of 450 to 700 of the donors, V segments were called functional above 56.7% productive rearrangements and were called segregating when the between-donor standard deviation exceeded 5%. A statistical classification framework was built for diagnosing cytomegalovirus status from the catalog of TCR beta chain sequences. In a later analysis, TCR nucleotide sequences were compared against IMGT/GENE-DB human TR gene sequences so that V and J genes could be assigned. The TCRdist pipeline was used in a later analysis to assign CDR3 sequences and most-parsimonious VDJ recombination scenarios. A later analysis defined each TCR beta chain by its CDR3 amino acid sequence plus V-gene family, and excluded reads lacking a unique V-gene family. To address suspected cross-contamination and a sequencing artifact, a later analysis removed approximately 600 highly shared, low-generation-probability nucleotide sequences. In a later analysis, a clonal expansion index was calculated for each public chain from normalized within-repertoire ranks of inferred template counts. In a later analysis, generation probabilities were computed using a VDJ recombination model fitted to out-of-frame rearrangements, and the results were checked against IGoR. In a later analysis, hypergeometric tests were used to score TCR-TCR, TCR-HLA and TCR-CMV co-occurrence, with a repertoire-size bias correction applied to TCR pairs. In a later analysis, false discovery rates were estimated by permuting HLA or CMV assignments 20 times. A later analysis grouped co-occurring TCRs with DBSCAN, adding TCRdist sequence similarity when clustering within HLA-allele-positive subsets. Co-occurrence clustering excluded repertoires with fewer than 30,000 or more than 120,000 public chains, plus five with anomalous nucleotide sharing. This immuneACCESS table, as held by TCRdb, lists in-frame sequences with V and J called but not all clones. Of the missing ones, under half trace to an unresolved V gene in checked studies; the others have no known cause. That table gives V, J and clone size, and the DNA gave D and trimming. The sample yields 150,000 or so clones; roughly three quarters were counted once. The ten most abundant clones make up 3% to 4% of the sample.

Study-level results and caveats: A cluster of highly shared sequence variants was judged likely to be a technical artifact of the sequencing pipeline. Strong co-occurrence of HLA alleles, especially DR and DQ, made assigning TCR associations to individual alleles difficult. Some IMGT-functional V segments, including TRBV6-2 and TRBV6-3, could not be distinguished by the 87-base-pair reads and were therefore excluded. In a later analysis, most CMV-associated TCR beta chains were found to appear HLA-restricted, with HLA associations seemingly driven largely by CMV exposure. The only immune exposure information available for the cohort was CMV serostatus. Most TCR sequences were observed very rarely across donors, whereas some public TCRs were present in many individuals. In the study, approximately 150 TCR beta chains were listed as associated with cytomegalovirus. In vitro tests confirmed that three of the cytomegalovirus-associated TCR beta chains recognize cytomegalovirus antigens. Linkage disequilibrium might explain the correlated functional status among segregating V segments, but an unknown experimental factor could not be excluded. Broadly in line with IMGT annotations, most TCR beta V segments showed up in productive rearrangements about 87% or about 30% of the time in an earlier analysis of around 600 of the donors. V-gene and J-gene trimming of TCR beta chains was associated with a missense DCLRE1C variant in a later genetic analysis, and the association was replicated in an independent cohort. The earlier analysis of 450 to 700 of the donors excluded approximately 15 rarely observed V segments, including chromosome 9 orphons, because counts were too low. This cohort had only TCR beta chains sequenced, and the lack of alpha or paired-chain data limited which features could be detected. The classifier was reported to diagnose cytomegalovirus status with high specificity and sensitivity in both the original cohort and the validation cohort. At a false discovery rate of 0.05, a later analysis linked 15,000 to 20,000 TCR beta sequences to specific HLA alleles. The authors suggested that the approach could potentially be extended to other disease states and immunological phenotypes. In a later analysis, HLA-associated TCR beta chains showed more clonal expansion and lower generation probabilities than non-associated chains that were equally common. A later analysis reported that several top co-occurrence clusters appeared linked to parvovirus B19, influenza, CMV and Epstein-Barr virus. A later analysis found that TCR association rates varied across HLA loci, with DRB1 alleles showing the most associated TCRs and HLA-C alleles the fewest. In a later genetic analysis, fewer N-insertions in productive TCRs were reported among donors in an Asian-associated ancestry cluster than the roughly 670-donor mean. A further reported finding was that TCR beta sequences accurately predicted the HLA-A and HLA-B alleles for most subjects in the first cohort. Because some donors lacked HLA typing at each locus, the association tests relied only on the typed subset. Sequencing depth was assumed to be roughly uniform across donors in the presence/absence analyses, though that assumption may not hold.

Material: PBMCs. The rearrangement combines TRBV5-1 with TRBJ2-2, with TRBD2 matching 7 junction bases. The clonotype was recovered from a male donor in good health and CMV-seronegative. The CDR3 corresponds to CASSLGGLGSRELFF. The nucleotide sequence reads TGCGCCAGCAGCTTGGGTGGACTAGGATCCCGGGAGCTGTTTTTT.